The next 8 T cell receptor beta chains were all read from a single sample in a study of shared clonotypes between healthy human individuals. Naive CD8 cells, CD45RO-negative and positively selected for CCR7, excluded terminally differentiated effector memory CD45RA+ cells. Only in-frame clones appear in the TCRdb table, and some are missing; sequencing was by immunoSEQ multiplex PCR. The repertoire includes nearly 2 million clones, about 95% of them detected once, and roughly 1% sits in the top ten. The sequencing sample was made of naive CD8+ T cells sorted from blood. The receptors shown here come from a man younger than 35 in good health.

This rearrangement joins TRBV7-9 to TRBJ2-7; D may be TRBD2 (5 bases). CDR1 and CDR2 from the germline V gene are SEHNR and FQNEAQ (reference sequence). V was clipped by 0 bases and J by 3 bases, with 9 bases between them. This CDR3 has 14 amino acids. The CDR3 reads CASSLASRDYEQYF. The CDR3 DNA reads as TGTGCCAGCAGCTTAGCGTCCCGGGACTACGAGCAGTACTTC.

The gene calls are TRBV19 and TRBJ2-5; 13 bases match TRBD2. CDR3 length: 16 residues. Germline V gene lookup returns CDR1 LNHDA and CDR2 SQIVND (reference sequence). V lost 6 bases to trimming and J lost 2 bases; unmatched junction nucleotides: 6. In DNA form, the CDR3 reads TGTGCCAGTAGGCCACTAGCGGGGGGGGGTCAAGAGACCCAGTACTTC. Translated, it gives CASRPLAGGGQETQYF.

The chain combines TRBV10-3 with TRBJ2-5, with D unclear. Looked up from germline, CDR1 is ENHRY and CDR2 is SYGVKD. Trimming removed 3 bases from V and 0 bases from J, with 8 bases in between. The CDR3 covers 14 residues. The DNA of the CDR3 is TGTGCCATCAGTGAAGGGCGGAACCAAGAGACCCAGTACTTC. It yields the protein CAISEGRNQETQYF.

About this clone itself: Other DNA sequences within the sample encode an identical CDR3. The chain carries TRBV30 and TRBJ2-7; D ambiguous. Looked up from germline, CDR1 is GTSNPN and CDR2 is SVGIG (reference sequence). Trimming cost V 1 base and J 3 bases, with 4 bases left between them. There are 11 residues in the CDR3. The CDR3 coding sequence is TGTGCCTGGAGTGAGAACTACGAGCAGTACTTC. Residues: CAWSENYEQYF. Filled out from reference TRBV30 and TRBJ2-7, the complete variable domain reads SQTIHQWPATLVQPVGSPLSLECTVEGTSNPNLYWYRQAAGRGLQLLFYSVGIGQISSEVPQNLSASRPQDRQFILSSKKLLLSDSGFYLCAWSENYEQYFGPGTRLTVT.

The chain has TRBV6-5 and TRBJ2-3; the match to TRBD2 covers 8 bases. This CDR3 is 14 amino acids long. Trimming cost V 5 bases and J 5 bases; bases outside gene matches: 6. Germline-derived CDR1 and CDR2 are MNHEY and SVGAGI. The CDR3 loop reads CASSGLASVDTQYF. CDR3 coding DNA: TGTGCCAGCAGTGGACTAGCAAGCGTAGATACGCAGTATTTT.

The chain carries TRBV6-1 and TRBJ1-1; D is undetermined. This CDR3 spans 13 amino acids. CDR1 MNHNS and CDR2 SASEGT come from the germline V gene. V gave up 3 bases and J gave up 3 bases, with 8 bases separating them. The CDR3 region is CASSDTGYTEAFF. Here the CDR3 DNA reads TGTGCCAGCAGTGACACGGGATACACTGAAGCTTTCTTT.

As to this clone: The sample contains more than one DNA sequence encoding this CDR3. CDR3 loop: CASSPSSYEQYF. The CDR3 DNA sequence: TGTGCCAGCAGCCCCAGCTCCTACGAGCAGTACTTC. The gene calls are TRBV7-8 and TRBJ2-7; D is unresolved. This CDR3 region has 12 residues. The germline V and J ends were trimmed by 5 bases and 0 bases, with 5 bases remaining between them. The germline gives CDR1 SGHVS, CDR2 FQNEAQ.

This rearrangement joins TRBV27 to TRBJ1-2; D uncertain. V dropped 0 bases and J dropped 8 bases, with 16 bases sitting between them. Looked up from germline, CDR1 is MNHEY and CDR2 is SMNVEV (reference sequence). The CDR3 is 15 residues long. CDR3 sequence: CASSLSSGAMAGYTF. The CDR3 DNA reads TGTGCCAGCAGTTTATCGAGCGGAGCTATGGCCGGCTACACCTTC.